The source of this T cell receptor (beta chain) is a study of blood T cell repertoires in COVID-19. In the study overall: The study drew acute and convalescent COVID-19 samples from the United States, Italy and Spain. Nucleic acid was either cDNA or gDNA, and it came from T cells, B-cell-depleted T cells, or PBMCs.

This clone occurred a few times. Original analysis: It was from reference gene primer amplification that nucleated cell counts were estimated. Using immunoSEQ multiplex PCR, the repertoire was profiled, and TCRdb retains in-frame clones only, with some absent. The D gene and trimming were derived from the DNA, and the V and J assignments and clone size from that table. The data show more than 150,000 clones, approximately 79% seen once. V was shortened by 4 bases and J by 2 bases, with 3 bases between the two germline ends. The CDR3 consists of 12 residues. Germline V lookup: CDR1 SNHLY, CDR2 FYNNEI. This receptor was identified in a man aged 45-65 years who had recovered from COVID-19. V usage is TRBV2 and J usage is TRBJ1-3; no clear D. The sample was peripheral blood. This CDR3 reads CASSAAGNTIYF. In DNA form, the CDR3 reads TGTGCCAGCAGTGCCGCTGGAAACACCATATATTTT.